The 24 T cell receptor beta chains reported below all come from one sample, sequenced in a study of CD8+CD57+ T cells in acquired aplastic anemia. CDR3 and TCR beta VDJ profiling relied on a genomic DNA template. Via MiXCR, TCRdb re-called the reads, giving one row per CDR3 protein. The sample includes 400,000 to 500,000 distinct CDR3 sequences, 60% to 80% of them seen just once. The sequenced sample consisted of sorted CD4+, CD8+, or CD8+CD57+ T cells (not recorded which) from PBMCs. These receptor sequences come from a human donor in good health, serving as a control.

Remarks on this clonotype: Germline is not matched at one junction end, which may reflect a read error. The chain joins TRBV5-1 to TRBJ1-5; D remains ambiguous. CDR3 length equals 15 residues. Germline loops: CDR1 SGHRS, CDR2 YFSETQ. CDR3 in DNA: TGTGCCAGCAGCTTAGCACGCGAGTCTGGCTTAGCCCAGCATTTT. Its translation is CASSLARESGLAQHF.

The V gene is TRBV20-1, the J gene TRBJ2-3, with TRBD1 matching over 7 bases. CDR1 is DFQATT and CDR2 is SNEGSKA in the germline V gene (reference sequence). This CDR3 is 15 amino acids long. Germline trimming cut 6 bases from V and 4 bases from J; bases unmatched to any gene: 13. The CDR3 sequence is CSAYARTGAADTQYF. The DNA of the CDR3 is TGCAGTGCCTACGCCCGGACAGGAGCGGCAGATACGCAGTATTTT.

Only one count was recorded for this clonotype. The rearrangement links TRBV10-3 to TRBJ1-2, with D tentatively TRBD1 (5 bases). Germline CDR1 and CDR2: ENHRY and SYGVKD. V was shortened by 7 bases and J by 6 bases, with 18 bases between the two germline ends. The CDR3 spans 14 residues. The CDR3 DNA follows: TGTGCCATCACTTATGGGCAGGGCCCCGATGGCTACACCTTC. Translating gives CAITYGQGPDGYTF.

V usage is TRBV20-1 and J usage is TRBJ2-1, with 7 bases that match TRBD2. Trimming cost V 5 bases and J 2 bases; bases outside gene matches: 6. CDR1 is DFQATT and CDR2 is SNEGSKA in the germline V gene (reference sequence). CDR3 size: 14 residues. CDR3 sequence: CSASPSGTYNEQFF. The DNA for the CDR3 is TGCAGTGCTTCCCCTAGCGGTACCTACAATGAGCAGTTCTTC.

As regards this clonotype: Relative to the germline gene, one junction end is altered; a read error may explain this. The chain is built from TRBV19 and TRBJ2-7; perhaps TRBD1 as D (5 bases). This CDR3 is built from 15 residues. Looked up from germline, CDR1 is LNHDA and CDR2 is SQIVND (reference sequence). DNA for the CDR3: TGTGCCAGTAGTACCGACAGATCCTCTCGAAACACCCAGTATTTC. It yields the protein CASSTDRSSRNTQYF.

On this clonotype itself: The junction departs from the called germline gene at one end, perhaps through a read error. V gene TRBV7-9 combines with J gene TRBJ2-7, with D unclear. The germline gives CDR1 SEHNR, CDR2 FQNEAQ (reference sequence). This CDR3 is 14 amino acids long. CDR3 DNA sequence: TGTGCCAGCAGCTTAGTGCCCAGACCCGAGCAGCACTACTTC. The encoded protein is CASSLVPRPEQHYF.

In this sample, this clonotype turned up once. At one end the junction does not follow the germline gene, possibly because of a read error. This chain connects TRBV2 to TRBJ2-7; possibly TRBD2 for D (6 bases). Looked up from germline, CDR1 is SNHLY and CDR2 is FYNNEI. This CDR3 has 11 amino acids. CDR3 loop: CASSEDYEQYF. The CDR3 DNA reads TGTGCCAGCAGTGAGGACTACGAACAGTACTTC.

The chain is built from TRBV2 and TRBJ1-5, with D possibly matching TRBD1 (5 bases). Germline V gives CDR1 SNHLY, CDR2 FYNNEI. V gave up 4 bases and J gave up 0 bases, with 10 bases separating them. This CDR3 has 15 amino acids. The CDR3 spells CASSAGGFSNQPQHF. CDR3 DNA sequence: TGTGCCAGCAGTGCGGGGGGTTTTAGCAATCAGCCCCAGCATTTT.

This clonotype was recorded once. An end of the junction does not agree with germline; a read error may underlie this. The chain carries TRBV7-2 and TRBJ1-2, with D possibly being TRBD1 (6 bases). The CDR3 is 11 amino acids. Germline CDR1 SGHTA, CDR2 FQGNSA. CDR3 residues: CASSAGTGQDF. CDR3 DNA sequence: TGTGCCAGCAGCGCCGGGACGGGACAAGACTTC. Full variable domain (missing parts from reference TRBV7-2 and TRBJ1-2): GAGVSQSPSNKVTEKGKDVELRCDPISGHTALYWYRQSLGQGLEFLIYFQGNSAPDKSGLPSDRFSAERTGGSVSTLTIQRTQQEDSAVYLCASSAGTGQDFGSGTRLTVV.

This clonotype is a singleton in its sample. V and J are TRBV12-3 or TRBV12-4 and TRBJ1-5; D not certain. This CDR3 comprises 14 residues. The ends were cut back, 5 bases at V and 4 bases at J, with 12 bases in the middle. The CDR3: CASSTEVGNQPQHF. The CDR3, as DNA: TGTGCCAGCAGTACCGAAGTCGGAAATCAGCCCCAGCATTTT.

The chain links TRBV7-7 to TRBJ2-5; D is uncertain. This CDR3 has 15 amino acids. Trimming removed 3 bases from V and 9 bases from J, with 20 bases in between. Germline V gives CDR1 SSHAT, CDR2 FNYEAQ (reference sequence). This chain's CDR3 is CASSFAGPAQESQYF. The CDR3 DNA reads TGTGCCAGCAGCTTCGCTGGACCAGCGCAGGAGTCCCAGTACTTC.

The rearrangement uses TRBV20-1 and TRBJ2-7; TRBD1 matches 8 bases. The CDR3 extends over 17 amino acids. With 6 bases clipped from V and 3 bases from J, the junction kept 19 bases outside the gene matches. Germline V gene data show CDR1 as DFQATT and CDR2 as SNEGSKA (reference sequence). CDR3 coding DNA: TGCAGTGCCACGTGGCGGCAGGGGGCGAACTATGGCTACGAGCAGTACTTC. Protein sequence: CSATWRQGANYGYEQYF.

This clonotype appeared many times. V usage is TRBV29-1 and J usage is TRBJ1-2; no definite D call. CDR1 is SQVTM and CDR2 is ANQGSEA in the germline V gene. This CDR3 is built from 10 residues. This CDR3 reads CSTLRDGYTF. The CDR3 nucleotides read TGCAGTACTTTGAGGGATGGCTACACCTTC.

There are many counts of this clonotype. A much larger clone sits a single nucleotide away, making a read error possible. The CDR3 DNA is TGTGCCGGTCAGGGAAACGAGAATCAGCCCCAGCATTTT. It yields the protein CAGQGNENQPQHF. V gene TRBV2 combines with J gene TRBJ1-5, with D perhaps TRBD1 (5 bases). Trimming took off 11 bases at V and 4 bases at J, with 15 bases between the two ends. The CDR3 spans 13 residues. Per germline, CDR1 SNHLY and CDR2 FYNNEI.

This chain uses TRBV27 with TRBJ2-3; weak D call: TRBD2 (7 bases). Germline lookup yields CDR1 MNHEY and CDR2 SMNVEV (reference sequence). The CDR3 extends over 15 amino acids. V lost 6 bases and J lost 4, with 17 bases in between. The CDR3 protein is CASRNPWGGADTQYF. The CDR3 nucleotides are TGTGCCAGCAGGAACCCCTGGGGGGGCGCAGATACGCAGTATTTT.

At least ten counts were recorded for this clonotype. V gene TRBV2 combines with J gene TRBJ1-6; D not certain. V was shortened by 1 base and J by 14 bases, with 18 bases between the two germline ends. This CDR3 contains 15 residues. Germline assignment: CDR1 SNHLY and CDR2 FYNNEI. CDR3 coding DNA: TGTGCCAGCAGTGAAGGGAACAGCAAAGAATGGGCCCTCCACTTT. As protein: CASSEGNSKEWALHF.

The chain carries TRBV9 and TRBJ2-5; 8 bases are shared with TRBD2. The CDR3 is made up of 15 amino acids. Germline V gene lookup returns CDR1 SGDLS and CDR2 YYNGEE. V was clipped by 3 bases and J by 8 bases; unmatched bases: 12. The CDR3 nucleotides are TGTGCCAGCAGCGCCCTTAGCGGGGATCAAAATACCCAGTACTTC. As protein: CASSALSGDQNTQYF.

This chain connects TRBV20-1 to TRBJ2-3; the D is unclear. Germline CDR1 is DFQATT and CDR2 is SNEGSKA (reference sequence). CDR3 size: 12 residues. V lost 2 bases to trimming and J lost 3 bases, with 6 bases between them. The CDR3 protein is CSARIGTDTQYF. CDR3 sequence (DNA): TGCAGTGCTAGAATTGGAACAGATACGCAGTATTTT.

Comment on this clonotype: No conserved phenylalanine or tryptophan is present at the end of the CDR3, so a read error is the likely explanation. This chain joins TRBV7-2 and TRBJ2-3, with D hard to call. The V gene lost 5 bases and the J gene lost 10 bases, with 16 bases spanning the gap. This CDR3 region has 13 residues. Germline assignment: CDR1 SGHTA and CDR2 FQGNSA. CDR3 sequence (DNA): TGTGCCAGCAGCGTGGGTTCTGGGGATTCGCAGTATTCT. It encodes CASSVGSGDSQYS.

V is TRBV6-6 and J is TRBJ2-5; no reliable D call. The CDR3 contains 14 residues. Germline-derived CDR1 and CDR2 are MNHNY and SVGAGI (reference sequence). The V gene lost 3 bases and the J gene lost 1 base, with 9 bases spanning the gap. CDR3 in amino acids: CASSYYRIQETQYF. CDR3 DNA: TGTGCCAGCAGTTATTACCGGATCCAAGAGACCCAGTACTTC.

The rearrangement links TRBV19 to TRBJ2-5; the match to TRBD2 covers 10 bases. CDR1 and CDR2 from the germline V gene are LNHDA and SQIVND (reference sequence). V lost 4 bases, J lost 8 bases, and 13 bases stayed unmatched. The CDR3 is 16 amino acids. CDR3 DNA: TGTGCCAGTAGTAAAGTTACAGCGGGGGGGATGCCCACCCAGTACTTC. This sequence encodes CASSKVTAGGMPTQYF.

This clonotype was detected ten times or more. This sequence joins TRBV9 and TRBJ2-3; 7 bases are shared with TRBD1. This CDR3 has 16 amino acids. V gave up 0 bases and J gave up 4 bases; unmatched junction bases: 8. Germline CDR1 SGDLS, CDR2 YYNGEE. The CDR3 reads CASSVADRVVPDTQYF. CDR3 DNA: TGTGCCAGCAGCGTAGCCGACAGGGTCGTCCCAGATACGCAGTATTTT.

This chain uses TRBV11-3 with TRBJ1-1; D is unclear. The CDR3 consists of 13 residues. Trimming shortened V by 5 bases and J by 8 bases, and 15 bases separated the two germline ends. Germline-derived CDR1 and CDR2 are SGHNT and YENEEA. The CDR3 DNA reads TGTGCCAGCAGCCAATCTAAAAAAGTGGAAGCTTTCTTT. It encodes CASSQSKKVEAFF. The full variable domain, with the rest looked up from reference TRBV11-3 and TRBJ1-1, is EAGVVQSPRYKIIEKKQPVAFWCNPISGHNTLYWYLQNLGQGPELLIRYENEEAVDDSQLPKDRFSAERLKGVDSTLKIQPAELGDSAVYLCASSQSKKVEAFFGQGTRLTVV.

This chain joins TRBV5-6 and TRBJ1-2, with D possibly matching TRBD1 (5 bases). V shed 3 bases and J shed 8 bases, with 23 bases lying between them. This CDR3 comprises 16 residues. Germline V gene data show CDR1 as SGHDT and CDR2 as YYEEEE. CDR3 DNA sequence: TGTGCCAGCAGCTGGCGGGGGGTGGGGGACGCGGACGGCTACACCTTC. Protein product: CASSWRGVGDADGYTF.